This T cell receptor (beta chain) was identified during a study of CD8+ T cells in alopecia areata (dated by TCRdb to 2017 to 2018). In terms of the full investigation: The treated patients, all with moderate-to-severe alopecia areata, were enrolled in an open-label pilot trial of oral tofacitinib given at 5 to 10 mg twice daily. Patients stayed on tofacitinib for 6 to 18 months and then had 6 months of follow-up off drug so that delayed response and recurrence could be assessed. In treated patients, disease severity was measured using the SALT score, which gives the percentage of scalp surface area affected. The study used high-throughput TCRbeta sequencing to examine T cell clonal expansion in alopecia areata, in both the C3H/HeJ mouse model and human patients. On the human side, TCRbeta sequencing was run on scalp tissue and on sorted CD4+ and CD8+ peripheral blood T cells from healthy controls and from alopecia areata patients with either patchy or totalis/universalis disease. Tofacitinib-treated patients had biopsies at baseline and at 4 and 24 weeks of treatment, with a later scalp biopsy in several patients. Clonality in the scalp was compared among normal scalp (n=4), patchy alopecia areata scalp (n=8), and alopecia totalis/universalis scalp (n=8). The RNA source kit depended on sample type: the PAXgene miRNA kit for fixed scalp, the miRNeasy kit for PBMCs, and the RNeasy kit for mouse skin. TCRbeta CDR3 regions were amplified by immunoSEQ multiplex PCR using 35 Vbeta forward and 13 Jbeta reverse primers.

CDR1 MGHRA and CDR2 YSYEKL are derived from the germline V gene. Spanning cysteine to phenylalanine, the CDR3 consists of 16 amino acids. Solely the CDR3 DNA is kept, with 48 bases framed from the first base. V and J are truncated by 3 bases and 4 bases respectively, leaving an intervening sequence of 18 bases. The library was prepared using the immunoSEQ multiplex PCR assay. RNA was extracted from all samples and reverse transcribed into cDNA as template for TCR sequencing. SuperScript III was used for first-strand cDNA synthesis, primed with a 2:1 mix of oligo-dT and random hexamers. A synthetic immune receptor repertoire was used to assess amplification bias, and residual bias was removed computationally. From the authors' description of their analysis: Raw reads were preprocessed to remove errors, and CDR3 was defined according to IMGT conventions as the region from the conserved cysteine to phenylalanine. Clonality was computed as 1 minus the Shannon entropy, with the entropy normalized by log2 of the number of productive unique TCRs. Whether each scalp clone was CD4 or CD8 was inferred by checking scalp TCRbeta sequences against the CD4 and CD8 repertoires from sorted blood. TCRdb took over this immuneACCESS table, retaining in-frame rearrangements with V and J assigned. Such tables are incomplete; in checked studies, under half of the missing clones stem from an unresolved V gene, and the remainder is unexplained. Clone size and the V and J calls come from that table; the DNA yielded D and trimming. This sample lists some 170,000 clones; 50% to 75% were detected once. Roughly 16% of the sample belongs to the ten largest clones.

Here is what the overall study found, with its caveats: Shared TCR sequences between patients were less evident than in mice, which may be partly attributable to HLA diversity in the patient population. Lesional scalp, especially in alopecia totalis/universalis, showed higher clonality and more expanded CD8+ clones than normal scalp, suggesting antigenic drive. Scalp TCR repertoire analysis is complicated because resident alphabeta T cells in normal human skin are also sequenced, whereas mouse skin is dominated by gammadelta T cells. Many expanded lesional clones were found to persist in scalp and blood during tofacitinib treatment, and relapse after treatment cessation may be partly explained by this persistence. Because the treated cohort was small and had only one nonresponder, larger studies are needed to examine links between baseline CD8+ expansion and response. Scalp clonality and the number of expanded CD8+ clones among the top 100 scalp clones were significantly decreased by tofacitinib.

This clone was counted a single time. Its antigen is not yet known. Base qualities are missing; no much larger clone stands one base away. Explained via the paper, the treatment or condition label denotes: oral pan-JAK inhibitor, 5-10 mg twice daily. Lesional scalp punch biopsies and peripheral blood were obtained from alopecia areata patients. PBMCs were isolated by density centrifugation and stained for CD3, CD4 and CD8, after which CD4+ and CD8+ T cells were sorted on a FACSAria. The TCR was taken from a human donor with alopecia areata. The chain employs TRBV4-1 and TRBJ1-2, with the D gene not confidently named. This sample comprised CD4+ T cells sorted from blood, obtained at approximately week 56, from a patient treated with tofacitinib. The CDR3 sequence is CASSHTPPRASYGYTF. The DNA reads TGCGCCAGCAGCCATACACCCCCACGAGCCTCCTATGGCTACACCTTC.